What follows describes a single T cell receptor beta chain. The antigen is not known. This record comes from a study of T cell responses to AZD1222 COVID-19 vaccine. Study-wide points: Targets within unmutated variant regions were reportedly found for nearly half of spike-specific TCRs. The span of vaccine-associated CD4 TCRs extended across spike, with dominance at 160-218 and 743-854.

Germline-derived CDR1 and CDR2 are SEHNR and FQNEAQ (reference sequence). This CDR3 has 17 residues. The ends lost 2 bases at V and 0 bases at J; junction bases unmatched: 3. Here immunoSEQ multiplex PCR was the method, and the copy in TCRdb shows in-frame clones only, minus some. Here the sample spans 95,000 to 150,000 clones, approximately 84% being singletons. The material was peripheral blood, obtained on day 0 of AZD1222 vaccination. The genes are TRBV7-9 and TRBJ2-1; 11 positions match TRBD2. This clonotype was sampled from an adult in good health. The CDR3 DNA reads TGTGCCAGCAGCTTATCTAGCGGGAGGAGCTCCTACAATGAGCAGTTCTTC. It encodes CASSLSSGRSSYNEQFF.